These 29 T cell receptor beta chains share one sample of origin, sequenced in a study of blood T cell repertoires in COVID-19. Profiled with immunoSEQ multiplex PCR; TCRdb holds only in-frame clones, not every one. The profile shows 250,000 to 350,000 clones, nearly 90% of them singletons. The sequenced material came from PBMCs or T cells enriched from blood (not recorded which). The receptors come from a woman younger than 30 with acute COVID-19.

V usage is TRBV3-1 (or the pseudogene TRBV3-2) and J usage is TRBJ2-7; no clear D gene. With 3 bases removed from V and 3 bases from J, the gap between germline ends came to 6 bases. Germline values: CDR1 LGHDT, CDR2 YNNKEL (reference sequence). The CDR3 extends over 12 amino acids. The CDR3 region is CASSHRHYEQYF. The CDR3 coding sequence is TGTGCCAGCAGCCATAGACACTACGAGCAGTACTTC.

The chain carries TRBV27 and TRBJ2-4, with 8 bases matching TRBD1. Per the germline V gene, CDR1 is MNHEY and CDR2 is SMNVEV (reference sequence). This CDR3 is built from 18 residues. The V segment lost 2 bases and the J segment 2 bases; nucleotides outside the gene matches: 11. CDR3 DNA sequence: TGTGCCAGCAGTTTACTCTCGGACAGGGAGTGGACCAAAAACATTCAGTACTTC. This encodes CASSLLSDREWTKNIQYF.

J is TRBJ1-4 and V is TRBV9; the D gene is possibly TRBD1 (6 bases). The germline gives CDR1 SGDLS, CDR2 YYNGEE. The CDR3 loop spans 15 amino acids. With 3 bases removed from V and 7 bases from J, the gap between germline ends came to 16 bases. CDR3: CASSGTQGRGEKLFF. DNA of the CDR3: TGTGCCAGCAGCGGGACTCAGGGGAGAGGTGAAAAACTGTTTTTT. The entire variable domain, with the rest obtained from reference TRBV9 and TRBJ1-4, is as follows: DSGVTQTPKHLITATGQRVTLRCSPRSGDLSVYWYQQSLDQGLQFLIQYYNGEERAKGNILERFSAQQFPDLHSELNLSSLELGDSALYFCASSGTQGRGEKLFFGSGTQLSVL.

The chain has TRBV2 and TRBJ2-2, with D possibly being TRBD2 (5 bases). Germline CDR1 SNHLY, CDR2 FYNNEI. Trimming took 6 bases from V and 6 from J, leaving 8 bases between them. This CDR3 is built from 12 residues. CDR3 nucleotide sequence: TGTGCCAGCAGGGACTCCCCCGGGGAGCTGTTTTTT. Amino acid sequence: CASRDSPGELFF.

The J gene is TRBJ2-4, the V gene TRBV6-5; the D gene is possibly TRBD2 (6 bases). Germline-derived CDR1 and CDR2 are MNHEY and SVGAGI. The CDR3 contains 15 residues. V dropped 7 bases and J dropped 7 bases, with 20 bases sitting between them. The CDR3 here is CASTPGGGRWNIQYF. CDR3 nucleotide sequence: TGTGCCAGCACCCCAGGTGGAGGGAGGTGGAACATTCAGTACTTC.

The rearrangement links TRBV11-2 to TRBJ2-1; no clear D gene. Germline CDR1 reads SGHAT; CDR2 reads FQNNGV. The V end was cut by 5 bases, the J end by 5 bases, with 13 bases between. This CDR3 spans 14 amino acids. CDR3 nucleotides: TGTGCCAGCAGCCAATTGGCCTTGAACAATGAGCAGTTCTTC. Amino acids: CASSQLALNNEQFF. Drawing the rest from reference TRBV11-2 and TRBJ2-1, the complete variable domain is EAGVAQSPRYKIIEKRQSVAFWCNPISGHATLYWYQQILGQGPKLLIQFQNNGVVDDSQLPKDRFSAERLKGVDSTLKIQPAKLEDSAVYLCASSQLALNNEQFFGPGTRLTVL.

This chain connects TRBV7-3 to TRBJ1-1; D remains ambiguous. The germline V gene encodes CDR1 SGHTA and CDR2 FQGTGA. The germline V and J ends were trimmed by 0 bases and 3 bases, with 11 bases remaining between them. The CDR3 extends over 15 amino acids. DNA of the CDR3: TGTGCCAGCAGCTTAACCCCCGGGGAAGACACTGAAGCTTTCTTT. This translates into CASSLTPGEDTEAFF.

The chain uses TRBV5-8 and TRBJ1-5, with D unclear. There are 14 residues in the CDR3. Trimming shortened V by 1 base and J by 3 bases, and 8 bases separated the two germline ends. Germline-derived CDR1 and CDR2 are SGHTS and YDEGEE. The CDR3 is CASSLYSSNQPQHF. CDR3 nucleotide sequence: TGTGCCAGCAGCTTGTACTCGTCCAATCAGCCCCAGCATTTT.

The V gene is TRBV5-6, the J gene TRBJ2-7; perhaps TRBD2 as D (6 bases). Looked up from germline, CDR1 is SGHDT and CDR2 is YYEEEE. Trimming cost V 6 bases and J 6 bases, with 19 bases left between them. This CDR3 is built from 14 residues. CDR3 protein: CASTLPGSVGEQYF. CDR3 DNA: TGTGCCAGCACCCTCCCCGGGAGCGTGGGCGAGCAGTACTTC. Supplemented by reference TRBV5-6 and TRBJ2-7, the full variable domain reads DAGVTQSPTHLIKTRGQQVTLRCSPKSGHDTVSWYQQALGQGPQFIFQYYEEEERQRGNFPDRFSGHQFPNYSSELNVNALLLGDSALYLCASTLPGSVGEQYFGPGTRLTVT.

The chain is built from TRBV30 and TRBJ1-5, with TRBD1 matching over 9 bases. The CDR3 is 13 amino acids. The V gene's germline CDR1 is GTSNPN and CDR2 SVGIG (reference sequence). Trimming removed 0 bases from V and 8 bases from J; junction bases left unmatched: 2. In nucleotides, the CDR3 is TGTGCCTGGAGTGTACAGGGGGCAAAGCCCCAGCATTTT. It encodes CAWSVQGAKPQHF.

The V call is TRBV4-1, the J call TRBJ1-1; D possibly corresponds to TRBD1 (5 bases). CDR3 length: 16 residues. Germline values: CDR1 MGHRA, CDR2 YSYEKL. V lost 0 bases to trimming and J lost 5 bases, with 16 bases between them. The CDR3 reads CASSQEDSRVWTEAFF. In DNA form, the CDR3 reads TGCGCCAGCAGCCAAGAAGACAGCAGGGTGTGGACTGAAGCTTTCTTT.

V and J are TRBV5-1 and TRBJ2-5; tentative D call: TRBD2 (7 bases). There are 16 residues in the CDR3. Trimming left V 1 base short and J 4 bases short, with 17 bases between. From germline, CDR1 is SGHRS and CDR2 YFSETQ. DNA of the CDR3: TGCGCCAGCAGCTTGAGGGGGGGCGATATAGGAGAGACCCAGTACTTC. Translated, it gives CASSLRGGDIGETQYF.

The V gene is TRBV11-2, the J gene TRBJ2-7; 7 nucleotides agree with TRBD1. This CDR3 is 17 amino acids long. Germline values: CDR1 SGHAT, CDR2 FQNNGV. The trim removed 1 base at V and 2 bases at J, leaving 11 bases unmatched. The CDR3 DNA is TGTGCCAGCAGCTTAGCGGCTTTGGTGGACAGGCCCTACGAGCAGTACTTC. The encoded protein is CASSLAALVDRPYEQYF.

This chain uses TRBV10-3 with TRBJ1-5; D gene ambiguous. CDR3 size: 13 residues. Germline V gene sequence: CDR1 ENHRY, CDR2 SYGVKD. The ends were cut back, 2 bases at V and 3 bases at J, with 5 bases in the middle. The CDR3 region is CAISEGPNQPQHF. The CDR3, as DNA: TGTGCCATCAGTGAGGGGCCCAATCAGCCCCAGCATTTT.

The count of this clone is one. V and J are TRBV6-5 and TRBJ2-7; D is possibly TRBD2 (6 bases). This CDR3 has 15 residues. CDR1 MNHEY and CDR2 SVGAGI come from the germline V gene. V lost 6 bases and J 3 bases, leaving 18 bases between the germline ends. The DNA for the CDR3 is TGTGCCAGCAGCCTAGTCGGGACTCCTCTCTACGAGCAGTACTTC. This encodes CASSLVGTPLYEQYF.

The rearrangement joins TRBV9 to TRBJ2-2, with 12 bases that match TRBD2. J lost 5 bases, V lost 3 bases, and 2 bases had no gene match. This CDR3 spans 15 amino acids. CDR1 and CDR2 (germline): SGDLS, YYNGEE. DNA for the CDR3: TGTGCCAGCAGCGCCGGACTAGCGGGAACCGGGGAGCTGTTTTTT. Protein sequence: CASSAGLAGTGELFF. The full variable domain, completed using reference TRBV9 and TRBJ2-2, is DSGVTQTPKHLITATGQRVTLRCSPRSGDLSVYWYQQSLDQGLQFLIQYYNGEERAKGNILERFSAQQFPDLHSELNLSSLELGDSALYFCASSAGLAGTGELFFGEGSRLTVL.

The V and J genes are TRBV6-1 and TRBJ1-4, with 7 positions matching TRBD1. CDR1 is MNHNS and CDR2 is SASEGT in the germline V gene. The J segment lost 8 bases and the V segment lost 2 bases, leaving 8 bases of the junction unmatched. The CDR3 totals 15 residues. The CDR3 reads CASSERGTVREKLFF. The CDR3 region has the DNA TGTGCCAGCAGTGAAAGAGGGACAGTACGGGAAAAACTGTTTTTT.

This chain joins TRBV24-1 and TRBJ1-2; D not resolved. This CDR3 has 15 amino acids. V was trimmed by 4 bases and J by 3 bases, leaving 14 bases between them. The V gene's germline CDR1 is KGHDR and CDR2 SFDVKD. The CDR3 bases are TGTGCCACCAGTGACCCGACGAGGCGAGACTATGGCTACACCTTC. Translation: CATSDPTRRDYGYTF.

A single count supports this clone. The rearrangement joins TRBV5-1 to TRBJ2-5; TRBD2 agrees at 8 bases. The J segment lost 0 bases and the V segment lost 4 bases, leaving 8 bases of the junction unmatched. The CDR3 loop spans 16 amino acids. CDR1 is SGHRS and CDR2 is YFSETQ in the germline V gene. The CDR3 nucleotides read TGCGCCAGCAGCGACATAGCGGGGTCGTACCAAGAGACCCAGTACTTC. Residues: CASSDIAGSYQETQYF. Using reference TRBV5-1 and TRBJ2-5 for the parts outside the CDR3, the full variable domain is KAGVTQTPRYLIKTRGQQVTLSCSPISGHRSVSWYQQTPGQGLQFLFEYFSETQRNKGNFPGRFSGRQFSNSRSEMNVSTLELGDSALYLCASSDIAGSYQETQYFGPGTRLLVL.

The chain links TRBV28 to TRBJ1-1; 10 nucleotides line up with TRBD1. Germline V gives CDR1 MDHEN, CDR2 SYDVKM. Trimming cost V 2 bases and J 5 bases; bases outside gene matches: 11. This CDR3 spans 17 amino acids. Here the CDR3 DNA reads TGTGCCAGCAGTTTACCCTTGGGACAGGGGTTTATGACTGAAGCTTTCTTT. Protein sequence: CASSLPLGQGFMTEAFF.

CDR3 loop: CASSFGGRGEETQYF. CDR3 bases: TGCGCCAGCAGCTTTGGAGGGAGAGGTGAAGAGACCCAGTACTTC. The chain joins TRBV5-1 to TRBJ2-5, with a possible D match to TRBD2 (6 bases). Trimming took 2 bases from V and 3 from J, leaving 14 bases between them. CDR1 and CDR2 (germline): SGHRS, YFSETQ. The CDR3 extends over 15 amino acids.

Details on this clone: Mismatch with germline at one junction end may stem from a read error. The chain is built from TRBV2 and TRBJ1-2, with D perhaps matching TRBD1 (5 bases). The CDR3 totals 16 residues. Germline V gene lookup returns CDR1 SNHLY and CDR2 FYNNEI. CDR3 in DNA: TGTGCCAGCACTGAATTCTCGGACACATTCGTTAGAGGCTACACCTTC. Its protein product is CASTEFSDTFVRGYTF.

The chain couples TRBV21-1 to TRBJ2-1; the table names TRBD2, a call not compared with the DNA. TRBV21-1 is listed as a pseudogene. This CDR3 is built from 14 residues. CDR3 nucleotides: TGTGCCAGCAAGGGGAGGGCGATCAACAATGAGCAGTTCTTC. Amino acid sequence: CASKGRAINNEQFF.

The V call is TRBV19, the J call TRBJ1-5, with TRBD1 as a possible D gene (6 bases). The germline V and J ends were trimmed by 7 bases and 4 bases, with 11 bases remaining between them. This CDR3 contains 13 residues. Germline-derived CDR1 and CDR2 are LNHDA and SQIVND (reference sequence). CDR3 bases: TGTGCCAGTAAGAGGCAGGGGAATCAGCCCCAGCATTTT. Residues: CASKRQGNQPQHF.

V usage is TRBV7-2 and J usage is TRBJ2-2; TRBD2 aligns across 7 bases. Germline V lookup: CDR1 SGHTA, CDR2 FQGNSA. The CDR3 extends over 16 amino acids. Trimming took 1 base from V and 2 from J; bases not matched to a gene: 4. The chain's CDR3 is CASSLGPSGNTGELFF. The CDR3 DNA reads TGTGCCAGCAGCTTAGGTCCTAGCGGAAACACCGGGGAGCTGTTTTTT.

This chain uses TRBV19 with TRBJ2-2; 7 nucleotides agree with TRBD2. CDR1 is LNHDA and CDR2 is SQIVND in the germline V gene (reference sequence). The CDR3 runs to 15 residues. Losses at the gene ends were 6 bases for V and 3 bases for J; bases not matched to a gene: 7. The DNA of the CDR3 is TGTGCCAGTAGCCCCTTTGCGGGGGACACCGGGGAGCTGTTTTTT. Translating gives CASSPFAGDTGELFF. Together with reference TRBV19 and TRBJ2-2, the CDR3 gives the full variable domain: DGGITQSPKYLFRKEGQNVTLSCEQNLNHDAMYWYRQDPGQGLRLIYYSQIVNDFQKGDIAEGYSVSREKKESFPLTVTSAQKNPTAFYLCASSPFAGDTGELFFGEGSRLTVL.

The chain carries TRBV5-6 and TRBJ1-2; 9 positions agree with TRBD1. V shed 6 bases and J 3 bases; nucleotides not matched to a gene: 6. The CDR3 sequence is 14 residues long. Germline V lookup: CDR1 SGHDT, CDR2 YYEEEE. The CDR3 spells CASTSGQGHYGYTF. For the CDR3, the DNA is TGTGCCAGCACCTCGGGACAGGGACACTATGGCTACACCTTC.

This clone was counted a few times. The V gene is TRBV4-1, the J gene TRBJ2-1, with D possibly matching TRBD2 (6 bases). There are 11 residues in the CDR3. Trimming stripped 6 bases from V and 7 bases from J, with 7 bases between. Germline lookup yields CDR1 MGHRA and CDR2 YSYEKL. The CDR3 DNA follows: TGCGCCAGCAGAGGAGGGAATGAGCAGTTCTTC. This sequence encodes CASRGGNEQFF.

As DNA, the CDR3 is TGTGCCAGCAGCCAAGGACAGGGTACAGATACGCAGTATTTT. It specifies CASSQGQGTDTQYF. This chain links TRBV3-1 (or the pseudogene TRBV3-2) with TRBJ2-3; TRBD1 matches at 7 bases. The germline V gene encodes CDR1 LGHDT and CDR2 YNNKEL (reference sequence). This CDR3 spans 14 amino acids. Unmatched junction bases numbered 1, after V lost 1 base and J lost 3 bases.